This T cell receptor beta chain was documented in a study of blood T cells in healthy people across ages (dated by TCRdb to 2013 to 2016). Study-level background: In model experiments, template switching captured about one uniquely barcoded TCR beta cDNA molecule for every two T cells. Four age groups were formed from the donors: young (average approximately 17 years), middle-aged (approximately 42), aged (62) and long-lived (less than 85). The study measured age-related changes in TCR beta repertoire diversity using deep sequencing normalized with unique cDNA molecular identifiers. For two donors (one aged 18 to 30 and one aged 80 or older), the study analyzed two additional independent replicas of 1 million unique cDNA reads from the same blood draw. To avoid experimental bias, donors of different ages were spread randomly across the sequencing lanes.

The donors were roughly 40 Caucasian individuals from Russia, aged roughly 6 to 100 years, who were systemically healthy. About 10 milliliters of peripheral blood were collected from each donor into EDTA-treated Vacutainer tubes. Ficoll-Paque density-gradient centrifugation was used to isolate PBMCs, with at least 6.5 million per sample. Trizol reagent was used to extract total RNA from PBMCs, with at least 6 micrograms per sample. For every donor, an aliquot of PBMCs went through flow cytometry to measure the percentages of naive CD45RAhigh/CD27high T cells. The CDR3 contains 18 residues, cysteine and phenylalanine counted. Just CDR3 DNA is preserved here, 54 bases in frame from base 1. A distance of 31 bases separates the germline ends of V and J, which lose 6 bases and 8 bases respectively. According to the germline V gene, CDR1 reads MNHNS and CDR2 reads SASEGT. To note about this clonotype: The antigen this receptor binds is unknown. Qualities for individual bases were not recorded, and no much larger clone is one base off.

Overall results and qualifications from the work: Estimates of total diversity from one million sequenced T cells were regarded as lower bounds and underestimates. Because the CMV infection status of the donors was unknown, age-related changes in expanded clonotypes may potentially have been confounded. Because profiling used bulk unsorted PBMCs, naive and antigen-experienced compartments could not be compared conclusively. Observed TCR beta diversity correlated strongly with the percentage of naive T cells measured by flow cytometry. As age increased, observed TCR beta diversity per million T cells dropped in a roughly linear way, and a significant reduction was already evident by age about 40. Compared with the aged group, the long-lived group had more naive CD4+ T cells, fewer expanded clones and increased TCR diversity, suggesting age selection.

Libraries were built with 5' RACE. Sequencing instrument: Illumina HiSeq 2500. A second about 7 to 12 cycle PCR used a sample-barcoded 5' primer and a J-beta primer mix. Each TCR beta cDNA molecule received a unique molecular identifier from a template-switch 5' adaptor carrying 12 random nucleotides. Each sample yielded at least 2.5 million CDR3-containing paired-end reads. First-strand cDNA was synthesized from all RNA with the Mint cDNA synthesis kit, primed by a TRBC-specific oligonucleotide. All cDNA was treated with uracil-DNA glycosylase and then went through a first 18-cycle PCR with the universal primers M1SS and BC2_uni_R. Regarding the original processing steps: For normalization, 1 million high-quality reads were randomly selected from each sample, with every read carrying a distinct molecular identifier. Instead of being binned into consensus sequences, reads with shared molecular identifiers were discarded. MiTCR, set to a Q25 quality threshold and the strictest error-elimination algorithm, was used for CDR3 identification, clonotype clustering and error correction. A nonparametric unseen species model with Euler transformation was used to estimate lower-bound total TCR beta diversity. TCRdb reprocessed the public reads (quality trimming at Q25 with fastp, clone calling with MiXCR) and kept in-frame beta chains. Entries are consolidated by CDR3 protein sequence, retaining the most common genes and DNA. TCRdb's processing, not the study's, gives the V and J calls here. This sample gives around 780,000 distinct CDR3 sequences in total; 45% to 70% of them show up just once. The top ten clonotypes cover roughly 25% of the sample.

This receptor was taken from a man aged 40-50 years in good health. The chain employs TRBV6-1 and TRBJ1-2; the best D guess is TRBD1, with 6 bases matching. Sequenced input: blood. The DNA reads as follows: TGTGCCAGCAGCCCTCCGGACAGACCTGGAACCTATGTTACGGGCTACACCTTC. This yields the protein CASSPPDRPGTYVTGYTF.